Following are 17 T cell receptor beta chains from one sample sequenced in a study of cytomegalovirus exposure and HLA in healthy donors. PCR employed 60 Vbeta and 13 Jbeta primers. Sequencing was performed with immunoSEQ multiplex PCR; in TCRdb, only in-frame clones are kept and a portion is missing. Altogether under 95,000 clones are present, around 81% being singletons, with the ten largest covering approximately 1%. Sequenced: PBMCs. These receptors all stem from a male donor in good health and CMV-seronegative.

This chain connects TRBV2 to TRBJ2-3; 9 nucleotides agree with TRBD2. V was pared by 11 bases and J by 6 bases, with 12 bases of the junction left unmatched. This CDR3 comprises 14 residues. Germline V gene sequence: CDR1 SNHLY, CDR2 FYNNEI. The CDR3: CAGGVAGVLDTQYF. CDR3 nucleotides: TGTGCCGGAGGGGTAGCGGGAGTGCTTGATACGCAGTATTTT.

This chain links TRBV28 with TRBJ2-7; 9 bases fit TRBD1. CDR1 is MDHEN, CDR2 SYDVKM, per germline. Trimming cost V 3 bases and J 5 bases; bases outside gene matches: 2. The CDR3 is made up of 13 amino acids. The CDR3: CASSLTGGNEQYF. In DNA, the CDR3 is TGTGCCAGCAGTTTGACAGGGGGGAACGAGCAGTACTTC.

The chain employs TRBV21-1 and TRBJ2-5; whether TRBD1, the table's D call, matches the DNA was not checked. TRBV21-1 is a documented pseudogene. The CDR3 is 13 amino acids. CDR3 bases: TGTGCCAGCAGCAAATACAAGAAAGAGACCCAGTACTTC. Translation: CASSKYKKETQYF.

Only one count was recorded for this clone. A junction end diverges from the germline sequence, so it may reflect a read error. The CDR3 loop reads CASSPGGGQGANSPLPF. CDR3 nucleotides: TGTGCCAGCAGCCCCGGGGGGGGACAGGGAGCTAATTCACCCCTCCCCTTT. The V gene is TRBV7-9, the J gene TRBJ1-6, with 9 bases fitting TRBD1. The CDR3 totals 17 residues. Germline V lookup: CDR1 SEHNR, CDR2 FQNEAQ (reference sequence).

The chain joins TRBV30 to TRBJ1-2, with 7 bases fitting TRBD1. Germline lookup yields CDR1 GTSNPN and CDR2 SVGIG (reference sequence). V was pared by 2 bases and J by 6 bases, with 12 bases of the junction left unmatched. The CDR3 is 15 residues long. This CDR3 reads CAWSPVRGPQDGYTF. In DNA, the CDR3 is TGTGCCTGGAGTCCGGTTAGGGGGCCTCAGGATGGCTACACCTTC.

The chain has TRBV5-1 and TRBJ2-7; 11 bases line up with TRBD1. The CDR3 extends over 15 amino acids. V dropped 4 bases and J dropped 0; count of bases not matched to a gene: 3. Germline values: CDR1 SGHRS, CDR2 YFSETQ. The CDR3 DNA sequence: TGCGCCAGCAGCATAGGGACAGGGGGCTCCTACGAGCAGTACTTC. It encodes CASSIGTGGSYEQYF.

V is TRBV12-5 and J is TRBJ2-7; D is undetermined. V was pared by 1 base and J by 5 bases, with 6 bases between. CDR3 size: 12 residues. The germline V gene has CDR1 LGHNT and CDR2 FRNRAP. CDR3 in amino acids: CASGLGGNEQYF. The CDR3 region has the DNA TGTGCTAGTGGTTTGGGAGGAAACGAGCAGTACTTC. Based on the CDR3 plus reference TRBV12-5 and TRBJ2-7, the full variable domain is DARVTQTPRHKVTEMGQEVTMRCQPILGHNTVFWYRQTMMQGLELLAYFRNRAPLDDSGMPKDRFSAEMPDATLATLKIQPSEPRDSAVYFCASGLGGNEQYFGPGTRLTVT.

The rearrangement joins TRBV25-1 to TRBJ2-7; D unresolved. Germline V gene sequence: CDR1 MGHDK, CDR2 SYGVNS. The CDR3 contains 16 residues. Trimming stripped 7 bases from V and 3 bases from J, with 22 bases between. The CDR3 DNA reads TGTGCCAGCAATGCCCGATGGCCCCAGGTAATCTACGAGCAGTACTTC. It translates to CASNARWPQVIYEQYF.

The chain links TRBV28 to TRBJ2-5; the D gene is possibly TRBD1 (6 bases). With the DNA end fitting TRBJ2-7 better, the J assignment may be wrong. Germline V gene data show CDR1 as MDHEN and CDR2 as SYDVKM. The length of the CDR3 is 15 residues. In DNA, the CDR3 is TGTGCCAGCAGTTTACCGGGACAACGGTCCTACGAGCAGTACTTC. Translating gives CASSLPGQRSYEQYF.

The V and J genes are TRBV11-2 and TRBJ2-5; 9 bases agree with TRBD1. This CDR3 is 17 amino acids long. After removal of 1 base from V and 4 bases from J, the junction contained 10 bases not matched to a gene. Germline V gives CDR1 SGHAT, CDR2 FQNNGV. As DNA, the CDR3 is TGTGCCAGCAGCTTAGCTTTTTCCGGGACAGGGTTAGAGACCCAGTACTTC. Protein sequence: CASSLAFSGTGLETQYF.

J is TRBJ1-2 and V is TRBV6-6; 7 nucleotides align to TRBD1. V was clipped by 7 bases and J by 3 bases; unmatched bases: 5. CDR1 and CDR2 from the germline V gene are MNHNY and SVGAGI (reference sequence). The length of the CDR3 is 13 residues. The CDR3 reads CASTGQVDYGYTF. As DNA, the CDR3 is TGTGCCAGCACCGGACAGGTAGACTATGGCTACACCTTC.

The chain's CDR3 is CSVDGSGGNTDTQYF. In DNA form, the CDR3 reads TGCAGCGTCGACGGTAGCGGGGGGAACACAGATACGCAGTATTTT. The chain couples TRBV29-1 to TRBJ2-3, with 10 bases lining up with TRBD2. Germline V gene sequence: CDR1 SQVTM, CDR2 ANQGSEA. The CDR3 consists of 15 residues. V lost 6 bases and J lost 2; bases outside the gene matches: 8.

Points on this clone: One end of the junction fails to match germline, which may point to a read error. The chain is built from TRBV19 and TRBJ2-5; D possibly corresponds to TRBD2 (5 bases). This CDR3 spans 14 amino acids. Germline V lookup: CDR1 LNHDA, CDR2 SQIVND (reference sequence). The CDR3 nucleotides read TGTGCCAGTAGTATAGGACTAACCCAAGAAACCCAGTACTTC. This encodes CASSIGLTQETQYF.

V and J are TRBV2 and TRBJ1-1; D unresolved. Per the germline V gene, CDR1 is SNHLY and CDR2 is FYNNEI. The CDR3 is 15 residues long. Trimming shortened V by 0 bases and J by 5 bases, and 13 bases separated the two germline ends. Here the CDR3 reads CASSEALDGGTEAFF. The CDR3 DNA sequence: TGTGCCAGCAGTGAAGCGCTAGATGGAGGGACTGAAGCTTTCTTT.

This chain links TRBV7-2 with TRBJ2-7, with D uncertain. The CDR3 contains 16 residues. The V end lost 5 bases, the J end lost 1 base, and 18 bases lay between the germline ends. Germline CDR1 is SGHTA and CDR2 is FQGNSA. The CDR3 is CASSPIDTIISYEQYF. CDR3 nucleotide sequence: TGTGCCAGCAGCCCCATAGACACCATCATTTCCTACGAGCAGTACTTC. Filled out from reference TRBV7-2 and TRBJ2-7, the complete variable domain reads GAGVSQSPSNKVTEKGKDVELRCDPISGHTALYWYRQSLGQGLEFLIYFQGNSAPDKSGLPSDRFSAERTGGSVSTLTIQRTQQEDSAVYLCASSPIDTIISYEQYFGPGTRLTVT.

This rearrangement joins TRBV5-1 to TRBJ1-1; D is ambiguous. Trimming shortened V by 1 base and J by 1 base, and 8 bases separated the two germline ends. CDR1 and CDR2 (germline): SGHRS, YFSETQ. CDR3 length: 14 residues. CDR3 in amino acids: CASSLNPGNTEAFF. The CDR3, as DNA: TGCGCCAGCAGCTTGAATCCAGGGAACACTGAAGCTTTCTTT. The entire variable domain, with the rest obtained from reference TRBV5-1 and TRBJ1-1, is as follows: KAGVTQTPRYLIKTRGQQVTLSCSPISGHRSVSWYQQTPGQGLQFLFEYFSETQRNKGNFPGRFSGRQFSNSRSEMNVSTLELGDSALYLCASSLNPGNTEAFFGQGTRLTVV.

The table lists this clone with a count of one. This sequence joins TRBV11-2 and TRBJ2-1, with 9 bases lining up with TRBD2. Germline values: CDR1 SGHAT, CDR2 FQNNGV. V gave up 4 bases and J gave up 1 base; unmatched junction bases: 2. CDR3 length: 15 amino acids. In nucleotides, the CDR3 is TGTGCCAGCAGCTCCACTAGCGGGTCCTACAATGAGCAGTTCTTC. As protein: CASSSTSGSYNEQFF.